Following are 19 T cell receptor beta chains from one sample sequenced in a study of early T cells in non-severe SARS-CoV-2 infection. TCRdb re-called the 5' RACE reads through MiXCR, storing one row per CDR3 protein. This sample has tens of thousands of distinct CDR3 sequences, with around 4.5% found just once. Sequenced material: whole blood, taken at baseline. These receptors all come from an adult who was a healthcare worker with PCR-confirmed SARS-CoV-2 infection or an uninfected control (not recorded which).

In this sample, this clonotype turned up many times. V gene TRBV6-6 combines with J gene TRBJ1-5; D not certain. The CDR3 is 12 amino acids. Trimming pared 9 bases from V and 2 bases from J, leaving 8 bases between. The germline gives CDR1 MNHNY, CDR2 SVGAGI (reference sequence). CDR3 DNA: TGTGCCAGTCAAAACGGCAATCAGCCCCAGCATTTT. This gives the protein CASQNGNQPQHF.

The rearrangement joins TRBV14 to TRBJ2-1; a possible D gene is TRBD1 (5 bases). The CDR3 is made up of 15 amino acids. Germline V gives CDR1 SGHDN, CDR2 FVKESK. Deletions cut 1 base from V and 2 bases from J, with 9 bases between. The CDR3 nucleotides read TGTGCCAGCAGCCAAGTAAGGGGCACCTACAATGAGCAGTTCTTC. Translating gives CASSQVRGTYNEQFF.

This clonotype was seen repeatedly, ten times or more. The rearrangement joins TRBV11-3 to TRBJ2-1; no firm D call. V was shortened by 6 bases and J by 10 bases, with 13 bases between the two germline ends. This CDR3 has 12 amino acids. Germline CDR1 and CDR2: SGHNT and YENEEA. The CDR3 bases are TGTGCCAGCAGTTCTGGGTCCAGGGAGCAGTTCTTC. It specifies CASSSGSREQFF.

Concerning this clonotype: Lacking the conserved final phenylalanine or tryptophan, this CDR3 likely reflects a read error. The chain joins TRBV5-5 to TRBJ2-5, with D possibly TRBD2 on 6 matching bases. The CDR3 covers 14 residues. Germline values: CDR1 SGHKS, CDR2 YYEKEE (reference sequence). In DNA, the CDR3 is TGTGTCAGCAGCTGGGACTCTGGAGAAGAGACCCAGTACTAC. Translated, it gives CVSSWDSGEETQYY.

CDR3 coding DNA: TGTGCCAGCACCGGGACTAGCGACAGCTACGAGCAGTACTTC. Its protein product is CASTGTSDSYEQYF. The chain is built from TRBV7-9 and TRBJ2-7, with TRBD2 matching 10 bases. The germline V gene encodes CDR1 SEHNR and CDR2 FQNEAQ (reference sequence). The junction had 6 bases not matched to a gene; V was cut back by 7 bases and J by 3 bases. The CDR3 is made up of 14 amino acids.

This clonotype has ten or more counts. The chain recombines TRBV4-3 with TRBJ1-1, with a weak D call TRBD1 (5 bases). Germline loops: CDR1 LGHNA, CDR2 YSLEER. The CDR3 contains 15 residues. V was cut by 1 base and J by 11 bases, with 20 bases left in between. In DNA form, the CDR3 reads TGCGCCAGCAGCCAAGCACTGGGACCGAGCTTGAGGGCTTTCTTT. Translated: CASSQALGPSLRAFF.

The sample holds many counts of this clonotype. The J gene is TRBJ2-3, the V gene TRBV27, with D tentatively TRBD1 (5 bases). CDR3 length equals 13 residues. Trimming cost V 8 bases and J 5 bases, with 14 bases left between them. Germline values: CDR1 MNHEY, CDR2 SMNVEV (reference sequence). CDR3 amino acids: CASSYQGLDTQYF. CDR3 DNA: TGTGCCAGCTCTTACCAGGGATTAGATACGCAGTATTTT.

This clonotype was counted many times. This chain joins TRBV10-1 and TRBJ2-3; TRBD2 might be the D (5 bases). Trimming took off 2 bases at V and 0 bases at J, with 9 bases between the two ends. The CDR3 spans 15 residues. Per the germline V gene, CDR1 is WNHNN and CDR2 is SYGVQD (reference sequence). CDR3 region: CASSEVRTSTDTQYF. DNA for the CDR3: TGCGCCAGCAGTGAGGTCAGGACTAGCACAGATACGCAGTATTTT.

With respect to this clonotype: This may stem from a read error, because a much larger clone lies one nucleotide away. The V call is TRBV3-1, the J call TRBJ2-1, with D tentatively TRBD2 (7 bases). Deletions cut 7 bases from V and 8 bases from J, with 21 bases between. The length of the CDR3 is 15 residues. Germline values: CDR1 LGHDT, CDR2 YNNKEL (reference sequence). CDR3 in DNA: TGTGCCAGCACCCAGGGGACTACAACTGCCTATGAGCAGTTCTTC. It encodes CASTQGTTTAYEQFF.

This clonotype has just a few counts. The rearrangement uses TRBV5-8 and TRBJ2-7, with D possibly TRBD1 on 5 matching bases. The germline V gene encodes CDR1 SGHTS and CDR2 YDEGEE. The V and J ends lost 4 bases and 2 bases respectively, with 16 bases between them. This CDR3 contains 15 residues. The DNA of the CDR3 is TGTGCCAGCAGCCTACAACAGGTTCTACCCTACGAGCAGTACTTC. Its translation is CASSLQQVLPYEQYF. Complete variable domain (other parts from reference TRBV5-8 and TRBJ2-7): EAGVTQSPTHLIKTRGQQATLRCSPISGHTSVYWYQQALGLGLQFLLWYDEGEERNRGNFPPRFSGRQFPNYSSELNVNALELEDSALYLCASSLQQVLPYEQYFGPGTRLTVT.

In this sample, this clonotype turned up many times. This chain joins TRBV30 and TRBJ2-5; 8 positions match TRBD2. V lost 3 bases and J lost 2; bases outside the gene matches: 11. CDR1 is GTSNPN, CDR2 SVGIG, per germline (reference sequence). This CDR3 region has 16 residues. CDR3 in amino acids: CAWSKPPGTRQETQYF. As DNA, the CDR3 is TGTGCCTGGAGCAAGCCACCCGGGACTAGGCAAGAGACCCAGTACTTC.

This clonotype was observed at least ten times. The rearrangement joins TRBV27 to TRBJ2-7; D is unclear. Germline loops: CDR1 MNHEY, CDR2 SMNVEV (reference sequence). The CDR3 has 11 amino acids. V was clipped by 4 bases and J by 4 bases, with 5 bases between them. For the CDR3, the DNA is TGTGCCAGCAGTTCGAAATACGAGCAGTACTTC. Amino acids: CASSSKYEQYF.

Many counts were recorded for this clonotype. The CDR3 loop reads CASTSPRTGNDNEQFF. CDR3 nucleotide sequence: TGTGCCAGCACCTCCCCCAGGACAGGGAACGACAATGAGCAGTTCTTC. The V call is TRBV28, the J call TRBJ2-1; 8 positions match TRBD1. There are 16 residues in the CDR3. The trim removed 7 bases at V and 5 bases at J, leaving 13 bases unmatched. Germline-derived CDR1 and CDR2 are MDHEN and SYDVKM.

At least ten counts were recorded for this clonotype. V is TRBV11-2 and J is TRBJ2-5; D is uncertain. Germline CDR1 is SGHAT and CDR2 is FQNNGV. The CDR3 extends over 14 amino acids. Trimming took 5 bases from V and 5 from J, leaving 15 bases between them. CDR3 loop: CASSPSVRSETQYF. The CDR3 DNA reads TGTGCCAGCAGCCCCTCCGTGAGATCCGAGACCCAGTACTTC.

This clonotype was recorded many times. This chain connects TRBV12-3 or TRBV12-4 to TRBJ2-4; D is unresolved. CDR3 length: 15 amino acids. The V and J ends lost 3 bases and 0 bases respectively, with 9 bases between them. The chain's CDR3 is CASSLLQIAKNIQYF. For the CDR3, the DNA is TGTGCCAGCAGTTTGTTACAGATAGCCAAAAACATTCAGTACTTC.

This clonotype was counted at least ten times. This CDR3 reads CASSQGVAGATDTQYF. As DNA, the CDR3 is TGCGCCAGCAGCCAAGGGGTAGCGGGGGCCACAGATACGCAGTATTTT. The chain recombines TRBV4-3 with TRBJ2-3; 9 bases match TRBD2. Trimming took 1 base from V and 2 from J; bases not matched to a gene: 4. The CDR3 is 16 amino acids. Germline lookup yields CDR1 LGHNA and CDR2 YSLEER.

The chain recombines TRBV29-1 with TRBJ2-2; 9 bases agree with TRBD2. Germline V gene lookup returns CDR1 SQVTM and CDR2 ANQGSEA. The length of the CDR3 is 15 residues. CDR3 amino acids: CTVTRGGGRSGELFF. As DNA, the CDR3 is TGCACCGTAACCCGCGGGGGGGGACGATCCGGGGAGCTGTTTTTT.

There are many counts of this clonotype. This sequence joins TRBV5-1 and TRBJ2-2, with a possible D match to TRBD1 (6 bases). Trimming removed 1 base from V and 1 base from J, with 11 bases in between. The V gene's germline CDR1 is SGHRS and CDR2 YFSETQ. The CDR3 covers 16 residues. CDR3: CASSLRGSLNTGELFF. The CDR3 DNA is TGCGCCAGCAGCTTGAGGGGGTCCCTGAACACCGGGGAGCTGTTTTTT.

This clonotype came up many times. The chain combines TRBV7-2 with TRBJ1-2; D is undetermined. CDR1 and CDR2 (germline): SGHTA, FQGNSA. Trimming took 5 bases from V and 4 from J, leaving 8 bases between them. This CDR3 contains 12 residues. The CDR3 loop is CASSRGPYGYTF. The CDR3 DNA sequence: TGTGCCAGCAGCCGAGGGCCCTATGGCTACACCTTC. The variable domain in full, with the rest retrieved from reference TRBV7-2 and TRBJ1-2, is GAGVSQSPSNKVTEKGKDVELRCDPISGHTALYWYRQSLGQGLEFLIYFQGNSAPDKSGLPSDRFSAERTGGSVSTLTIQRTQQEDSAVYLCASSRGPYGYTFGSGTRLTVV.